These T cell receptor beta chains were read from a single sample in a study of spatial heterogeneity in lung cancer. TCRdb independently ran MiXCR on the 5' RACE reads; one entry per CDR3 protein. The data show over 50,000 distinct CDR3 sequences, about 6.3% seen once. Sequencing was performed on PBMCs, taken at surgery. These receptors originate from a female donor with early-stage non-small cell lung cancer. CDR3s include the opening cysteine and the closing phenylalanine or tryptophan. A D gene is named only where the DNA matches it firmly. Expanded clones get a size class; other rows say once, few or many, or leave the size out.

-,TRBV20-1,few,TRBJ2-3,TGCAGTGCTAGAGGAAGCGGAACAGATACGCAGTATTTT,CSARGSGTDTQYF
TRBD1,TRBV28,many,TRBJ1-2,TGTGCCAGCAGAACGCAACAGGGGTCGGTCTATGGCTACACCTTC,CASRTQQGSVYGYTF
TRBD1,TRBV11-2,many,TRBJ1-2,TGTGCCAGCAGCCTTACAGGGGGGGACTATGGCTACACCTTC,CASSLTGGDYGYTF
-,TRBV5-4,-,TRBJ2-1,TGTGCCAGCAGCCCTGGGCAGGGGTATGAGCAGTTCTTC,CASSPGQGYEQFF
-,TRBV13,many,TRBJ1-1,TGTGCCAGCAGCGCACAGGTTGCGGCTTTCTTT,CASSAQVAAFF
TRBD1,TRBV5-1,many,TRBJ2-7,TGCGCCAGCAGCGGTACCGGGACAGGGGCCGAGCAGTACTTC,CASSGTGTGAEQYF
TRBD1,TRBV5-1,-,TRBJ1-1,TGCGCCAGCAGCTTGAGGGTTGCAGGGGGCTTGAACACTGAAGCTTTCTTT,CASSLRVAGGLNTEAFF
-,TRBV9,-,TRBJ2-5,TGTGCCTCAGAGACCCAGTACTTC,CASETQYF
-,TRBV12-3/TRBV12-4,few,TRBJ1-6,TGTGCCAGCAGTTTGAGCCAGGGGAACTCACCCCTCCACTTT,CASSLSQGNSPLHF
-,TRBV28,many,TRBJ2-7,TGTGCCAGCAGTCCGGGCTTCGACTCCTACGAGCAGTACTTC,CASSPGFDSYEQYF
-,TRBV2,many,TRBJ1-1,TGTGCCAGCAGTGAGATAACTGCGGGGTTTGAAGCTTTCTTT,CASSEITAGFEAFF
-,TRBV3-1,few,TRBJ1-5,TGTGCCAGCAGCCAAGATACGGGGCAGCCCCAGCATTTT,CASSQDTGQPQHF
-,TRBV6-5,many,TRBJ2-7,TGTGCCAGCAGTTACGCAGTAGGGAACACCTACGAGCAGTACTTC,CASSYAVGNTYEQYF
TRBD1,TRBV7-3,few,TRBJ1-2,TGTGCCAGCAGCACCCGGACAGGGGACGGCTACACCTTC,CASSTRTGDGYTF
TRBD2,TRBV27,many,TRBJ2-3,TGTGCCAGCAGTTTTGGGAGGGCCGGGAGGACAGATACGCAGTATTTT,CASSFGRAGRTDTQYF
-,TRBV5-4,many,TRBJ2-3,TGTGCCAGCAGCTTGGATGTAGCAGATACGCAGTATTTT,CASSLDVADTQYF
TRBD1,TRBV12-3/TRBV12-4,many,TRBJ2-1,TGTGCCAGCAGTTTGCTACAGGGGGACGATGAGCAGTTCTTC,CASSLLQGDDEQFF